This T cell receptor (beta chain) was retrieved from a study of breast tumors, draining lymph nodes, adjacent tissues. Findings of the study overall: Tumor TCR diversity was below lymph nodes but above nontumor tissue. The lymph node origin of tumor T cells was framed as consistent with a hypothesis, not demonstrated.

The CDR3 loop spans 13 amino acids. Trimming stripped 2 bases from V and 13 bases from J, with 12 bases between. Germline V gene sequence: CDR1 MDHEN, CDR2 SYDVKM. Breast cancer patients provided tissue from their axillary draining lymph nodes. About this clonotype: Its antigen is unknown.

TCRdb ran MiXCR on the multiplex PCR reads and lists one entry per CDR3 protein. The profile shows tens of thousands of distinct CDR3 sequences, roughly 19% of them singletons. This chain joins TRBV28 and TRBJ1-6; D is undetermined. This TCR was sampled from a female donor with breast cancer. Some clones in this sample may be carry-over from other donors' samples. What was sequenced was axillary lymph node tissue. The CDR3 DNA follows: TGTGCCAGCAGTTTAGGTCCCCCAAGGCCCCTCCACTTT. It codes for CASSLGPPRPLHF.